The text below deals with one TCR beta chain. This record belongs to a study of blood T cell repertoires in COVID-19. Only in-frame clones appear in the TCRdb table, and some are missing; sequencing was by immunoSEQ multiplex PCR. The table lists about 120,000 clones, approximately 80% of them singletons. The CDR3 is 14 amino acids. After removal of 3 bases from V and 3 bases from J, the junction contained 4 bases not matched to a gene. CDR1 and CDR2 (germline): LNHDA, SQIVND (reference sequence). This sequence originates from a human donor in a cohort sampled during active COVID-19. Source material: peripheral blood. The chain links TRBV19 to TRBJ1-2, with 7 bases fitting TRBD1. CDR3 coding DNA: TGTGCCAGTAGTATCTCGGGACAGCACTATGGCTACACCTTC. Protein: CASSISGQHYGYTF.